Shown below are 29 T cell receptor beta chains from a single sample sequenced in a study of shared clonotypes between healthy human individuals (TCRdb year 2020). The library came from the immunoSEQ multiplex PCR assay. Not all clones reach the TCRdb copy of this immuneACCESS table, which keeps in-frame sequences only. Checked studies attribute under half of the gap to unresolved V genes and leave the rest unexplained. This sample comprises approximately 2.3 million clones, over 85% of them detected only once. The leading ten clones occupy 0.39% of the sample. Sequenced material: naive CD4+ T cells from PBMCs. In the paper's terms, the cell subset or site label means: CD45RA+ positively selected. All receptors derive from a man between 18 and 29 years old in good health. Some clones in this sample may be carry-over from other donors' samples.

This chain uses TRBV10-2 with TRBJ2-1, with 9 nucleotides matching TRBD2. Trimming took 8 bases from V and 8 from J; bases not matched to a gene: 13. Germline V lookup: CDR1 WSHSY, CDR2 SAAADI. The CDR3 consists of 15 residues. CDR3 DNA: TGCGCCAGCTGTTCCGGGGCGGGAGGGCTCGATGAGCAGTTCTTC. Translating gives CASCSGAGGLDEQFF.

The chain links TRBV7-8 to TRBJ2-1; 15 bases map to TRBD2. The CDR3 totals 20 residues. CDR1 SGHVS and CDR2 FQNEAQ come from the germline V gene. With V trimmed by 5 bases and J by 5 bases, 16 bases remained unmatched. The CDR3 protein is CASSHEGLAGGSAMDNEQFF. The CDR3 DNA reads TGTGCCAGCAGCCACGAGGGACTAGCGGGAGGAAGCGCGATGGACAATGAGCAGTTCTTC. The whole variable domain, remainder taken from reference TRBV7-8 and TRBJ2-1, is GAGVSQSPRYKVAKRGQDVALRCDPISGHVSLFWYQQALGQGPEFLTYFQNEAQLDKSGLPSDRFFAERPEGSVSTLKIQRTQQEDSAVYLCASSHEGLAGGSAMDNEQFFGPGTRLTVL.

The V and J genes are TRBV5-1 and TRBJ2-2; the D gene is possibly TRBD2 (7 bases). Germline V lookup: CDR1 SGHRS, CDR2 YFSETQ. With 5 bases removed from V and 3 bases from J, the gap between germline ends came to 17 bases. The CDR3 spans 16 residues. The CDR3 protein is CASSLEGGPYTGELFF. CDR3 sequence (DNA): TGCGCCAGCAGTCTCGAGGGGGGGCCGTACACCGGGGAGCTGTTTTTT.

This clone has just one count. This chain connects TRBV6-6 to TRBJ1-1, with D uncertain. CDR1 is MNHNY, CDR2 SVGAGI, per germline (reference sequence). The CDR3 sequence is 11 residues long. Trimming took 5 bases from V and 7 from J, leaving 8 bases between them. CDR3 sequence reads: CASSLYNEAFF. The CDR3 nucleotides read TGTGCCAGCAGTCTTTATAATGAAGCTTTCTTT.

The CDR3, as DNA: TGTGCCAGCAGCTCCGGATTCTCTGGGGCCAACGTCCTGACTTTC. This encodes CASSSGFSGANVLTF. This rearrangement joins TRBV7-7 to TRBJ2-6, with unresolved D. Germline V gives CDR1 SSHAT, CDR2 FNYEAQ (reference sequence). The CDR3 extends over 15 amino acids. V gave up 4 bases and J gave up 0 bases, with 7 bases separating them.

This CDR3 reads CASKTPGTGRYQPQHF. The DNA for the CDR3 is TGTGCCAGCAAAACCCCCGGGACAGGGCGGTATCAGCCCCAGCATTTT. The chain is built from TRBV28 and TRBJ1-5, with 9 bases fitting TRBD1. This CDR3 has 16 amino acids. The germline V gene encodes CDR1 MDHEN and CDR2 SYDVKM. With V trimmed by 7 bases and J by 5 bases, 12 bases remained unmatched.

CDR3 DNA sequence: TGTGCCAGCAGCGTAGGCAGGGTTGGGCAGCCCCAGCATTTT. It specifies CASSVGRVGQPQHF. The chain combines TRBV9 with TRBJ1-5, with D possibly TRBD1 on 5 matching bases. The CDR3 spans 14 residues. Deletions cut 0 bases from V and 7 bases from J, with 11 bases between. Germline V gives CDR1 SGDLS, CDR2 YYNGEE.

J is TRBJ1-3 and V is TRBV11-2; 8 positions agree with TRBD1. Germline V gene lookup returns CDR1 SGHAT and CDR2 FQNNGV. The V gene end was trimmed by 8 bases and the J gene end by 0 bases; junction bases not matched to a gene: 12. The CDR3 covers 17 residues. In DNA form, the CDR3 reads TGTGCCAGCTCCGACAGGGGCCGCCCTACCTCTGGAAACACCATATATTTT. Amino acid sequence: CASSDRGRPTSGNTIYF.

This clone appeared once. V is TRBV7-7 and J is TRBJ2-5; unclear D gene. The CDR3 is 14 amino acids. V was shortened by 3 bases and J by 1 base, with 9 bases between the two germline ends. CDR1 is SSHAT, CDR2 FNYEAQ, per germline (reference sequence). The CDR3 region is CASSLSNGQETQYF. The CDR3 region has the DNA TGTGCCAGCAGCTTGTCAAACGGCCAAGAGACCCAGTACTTC.

This sequence joins TRBV6-1 and TRBJ1-2; D uncertain. The CDR3 has 10 amino acids. Germline V gene lookup returns CDR1 MNHNS and CDR2 SASEGT. V gave up 2 bases and J gave up 8 bases, with 3 bases separating them. The CDR3 nucleotides are TGTGCCAGCAGTGAACCGGGCTACACCTTC. Its protein is CASSEPGYTF.

This chain links TRBV5-4 with TRBJ2-3, with D possibly being TRBD1 (6 bases). The germline CDR1 and CDR2 sequences are SGHNT and YYREEE (reference sequence). Trimming removed 5 bases at V and 6 bases at J, with 16 bases between. The CDR3 runs to 14 residues. CDR3 sequence reads: CASSMAGAEDTQYF. The CDR3 DNA reads TGTGCCAGCAGTATGGCAGGGGCGGAGGATACGCAGTATTTT.

The chain couples TRBV21-1 to TRBJ1-5; the table assigns TRBD1, which was not confirmed against the DNA. TRBV21-1 is a pseudogene locus. This CDR3 is built from 17 residues. The CDR3 DNA reads as TGTGCCAGCAGCAAAGATGGGACAGACTATAGCAATCAGCCCCAGCATTTT. Translating it yields CASSKDGTDYSNQPQHF.

The V call is TRBV15, the J call TRBJ2-7; 13 nucleotides line up with TRBD2. V was clipped by 5 bases and J by 0 bases; unmatched bases: 10. There are 18 residues in the CDR3. Germline loops: CDR1 LNHNV, CDR2 YYDKDF (reference sequence). CDR3 in amino acids: CATSSGLAGPKPSYEQYF. The CDR3 DNA follows: TGTGCCACCAGCTCGGGACTAGCGGGACCCAAACCCTCCTACGAGCAGTACTTC.

This clone was recorded only once. This sequence joins TRBV7-3 and TRBJ2-1; 13 bases align to TRBD2. Germline lookup yields CDR1 SGHTA and CDR2 FQGTGA. The CDR3 spans 16 residues. Trimming cost V 0 bases and J 9 bases; bases outside gene matches: 5. The CDR3: CASSLTRLAGGTEQFF. The CDR3, as DNA: TGTGCCAGCAGCTTAACAAGACTAGCGGGAGGTACTGAGCAGTTCTTC.

The chain recombines TRBV7-3 with TRBJ2-3; D tentatively fits TRBD1 or TRBD2 (5 bases each). The CDR3 totals 14 residues. CDR1 and CDR2 (germline): SGHTA, FQGTGA. V lost 2 bases and J 4 bases, leaving 10 bases between the germline ends. The CDR3 is CASSLGAGADTQYF. The CDR3 DNA is TGTGCCAGCAGCTTAGGGGCGGGCGCAGATACGCAGTATTTT.

The V and J genes are TRBV7-2 and TRBJ2-7; TRBD2 aligns across 9 bases. This CDR3 contains 15 residues. Germline CDR1 and CDR2: SGHTA and FQGNSA. V lost 1 base, J lost 5 bases, and 6 bases stayed unmatched. In DNA, the CDR3 is TGTGCCAGCAGCTTAGAAGGGACTAGCCCCCACGAGCAGTACTTC. Translating gives CASSLEGTSPHEQYF.

As for this clone: The identical CDR3 is also encoded by other nucleotide sequences in the sample. The CDR3, as DNA: TGTGCCAGCAGCCCCCAAGGGGCAGAGACCCAGTACTTC. This translates into CASSPQGAETQYF. The V and J genes are TRBV7-2 and TRBJ2-5; weak D call: TRBD1 (5 bases). The length of the CDR3 is 13 residues. The germline V and J ends were trimmed by 5 bases and 4 bases, with 11 bases remaining between them. Germline CDR1 reads SGHTA; CDR2 reads FQGNSA.

This clone appeared a few times. This chain joins TRBV4-2 and TRBJ1-1; D not resolved. This CDR3 contains 12 residues. Germline V gene lookup returns CDR1 LGHNA and CDR2 YNFKEQ. The ends were cut back, 4 bases at V and 7 bases at J, with 10 bases in the middle. The CDR3 DNA reads as TGTGCCAGCAGCCTGATCTTGGGTGAAGCTTTCTTT. It codes for CASSLILGEAFF.

The V call is TRBV5-4, the J call TRBJ2-3, with D hard to call. The CDR3 consists of 15 residues. CDR1 is SGHNT and CDR2 is YYREEE in the germline V gene (reference sequence). Trimming removed 0 bases from V and 2 bases from J, with 10 bases in between. The CDR3 loop is CASSLGGPSTDTQYF. The CDR3 bases are TGTGCCAGCAGCTTGGGGGGTCCCTCCACAGATACGCAGTATTTT.

The V and J genes are TRBV5-1 and TRBJ1-2; possibly TRBD1 for D (5 bases). The V gene's germline CDR1 is SGHRS and CDR2 YFSETQ. CDR3 length equals 14 residues. V was cut by 4 bases and J by 0 bases, with 10 bases left in between. CDR3 amino acids: CASSEGRTNYGYTF. CDR3 nucleotides: TGCGCCAGCAGCGAGGGACGGACTAACTATGGCTACACCTTC.

This chain joins TRBV2 and TRBJ2-4; 7 nucleotides align to TRBD2. This CDR3 region has 18 residues. Germline V CDR1 and CDR2: SNHLY, FYNNEI. Germline trimming cut 6 bases from V and 2 bases from J; bases unmatched to any gene: 16. CDR3 residues: CASSGRITGQASKNIQYF. As DNA, the CDR3 is TGTGCCAGCAGCGGGAGGATCACGGGGCAGGCATCCAAAAACATTCAGTACTTC.

The chain links TRBV5-1 to TRBJ2-4; 9 bases agree with TRBD2. CDR3 length: 15 amino acids. V gave up 4 bases and J gave up 5 bases; unmatched junction bases: 7. Germline CDR1 and CDR2: SGHRS and YFSETQ. CDR3 DNA: TGCGCCAGCAGCAGGGCTAGCGGGAACCAAAACATTCAGTACTTC. Translated: CASSRASGNQNIQYF. The full variable domain, its missing parts supplied by reference TRBV5-1 and TRBJ2-4, is KAGVTQTPRYLIKTRGQQVTLSCSPISGHRSVSWYQQTPGQGLQFLFEYFSETQRNKGNFPGRFSGRQFSNSRSEMNVSTLELGDSALYLCASSRASGNQNIQYFGAGTRLSVL.

CDR3 protein: CASSSLSSGNTGELFF. The CDR3 nucleotides read TGTGCCAGCAGTTCGCTGTCTAGCGGCAACACCGGGGAGCTGTTTTTT. The rearrangement joins TRBV27 to TRBJ2-2; TRBD2 matches 7 bases. Per germline, CDR1 MNHEY and CDR2 SMNVEV (reference sequence). CDR3 length: 16 residues. V lost 4 bases, J lost 2 bases, and 7 bases stayed unmatched.

The rearrangement joins TRBV7-9 to TRBJ2-2; D is uncertain. CDR1 and CDR2 from the germline V gene are SEHNR and FQNEAQ (reference sequence). V lost 4 bases to trimming and J lost 4 bases, with 7 bases between them. The CDR3 has 13 amino acids. Here the CDR3 reads CASSYDGTGELFF. CDR3 coding DNA: TGTGCCAGCAGCTACGACGGCACCGGGGAGCTGTTTTTT. The full variable domain, its missing parts supplied by reference TRBV7-9 and TRBJ2-2, is DTGVSQNPRHKITKRGQNVTFRCDPISEHNRLYWYRQTLGQGPEFLTYFQNEAQLEKSRLLSDRFSAERPKGSFSTLEIQRTEQGDSAMYLCASSYDGTGELFFGEGSRLTVL.

V gene TRBV11-2 combines with J gene TRBJ1-2; possibly TRBD1 for D (6 bases). Deletions cut 3 bases from V and 8 bases from J, with 10 bases between. Germline V gene data show CDR1 as SGHAT and CDR2 as FQNNGV. CDR3 length equals 12 residues. In nucleotides, the CDR3 is TGTGCCAGCAGCTTGAACAGGGACGGCTACACCTTC. The encoded protein is CASSLNRDGYTF.

The chain joins TRBV2 to TRBJ1-5; TRBD1 matches 10 bases. With 8 bases clipped from V and 7 bases from J, the junction kept 11 bases outside the gene matches. This CDR3 comprises 15 residues. CDR1 is SNHLY, CDR2 FYNNEI, per germline. The CDR3 protein is CASADRGPSGQPQHF. CDR3 DNA: TGTGCCAGCGCAGACAGGGGGCCCTCGGGCCAGCCCCAGCATTTT.

The rearrangement uses TRBV7-9 and TRBJ2-2; D remains ambiguous. Germline V gene sequence: CDR1 SEHNR, CDR2 FQNEAQ (reference sequence). Trimming removed 3 bases from V and 1 base from J, with 9 bases in between. This CDR3 has 15 amino acids. The CDR3 region has the DNA TGTGCCAGCAGCTTCTCTCCTTTGAACACCGGGGAGCTGTTTTTT. Its translation: CASSFSPLNTGELFF.

The rearrangement links TRBV11-2 to TRBJ2-4; unclear D gene. This CDR3 spans 16 amino acids. Trimming left V 3 bases short and J 0 bases short, with 12 bases between. Germline V gene lookup returns CDR1 SGHAT and CDR2 FQNNGV. CDR3 sequence: CASSLGFGLAKNIQYF. The CDR3 coding sequence is TGTGCCAGCAGCTTGGGGTTCGGTCTAGCCAAAAACATTCAGTACTTC.

The chain uses TRBV15 and TRBJ1-3; D gene uncertain. V dropped 0 bases and J dropped 2 bases, with 8 bases sitting between them. The CDR3 runs 15 residues. Germline V gene sequence: CDR1 LNHNV, CDR2 YYDKDF (reference sequence). CDR3: CATSRDRVPGNTIYF. Here the CDR3 DNA reads TGTGCCACCAGCAGAGATAGGGTACCTGGAAACACCATATATTTT.